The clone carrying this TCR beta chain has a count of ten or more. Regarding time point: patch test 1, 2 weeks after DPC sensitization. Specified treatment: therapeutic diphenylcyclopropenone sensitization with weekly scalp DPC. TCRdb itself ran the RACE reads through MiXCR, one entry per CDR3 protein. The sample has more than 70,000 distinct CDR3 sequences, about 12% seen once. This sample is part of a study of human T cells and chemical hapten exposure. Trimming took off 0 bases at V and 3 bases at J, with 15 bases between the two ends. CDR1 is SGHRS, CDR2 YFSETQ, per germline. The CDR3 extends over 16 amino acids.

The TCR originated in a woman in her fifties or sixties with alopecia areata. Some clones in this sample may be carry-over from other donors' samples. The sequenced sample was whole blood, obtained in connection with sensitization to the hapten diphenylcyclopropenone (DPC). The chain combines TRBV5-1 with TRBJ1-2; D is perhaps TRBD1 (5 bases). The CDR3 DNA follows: TGCGCCAGCAGCTTGGTTTCCGGGCAGGGCCACTATGGCTACACCTTC. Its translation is CASSLVSGQGHYGYTF.